This TCR beta chain was documented in a study of cytomegalovirus exposure and HLA in healthy donors (TCRdb year 2017). Describing the broader study: According to an earlier analysis of several hundred of the donors, roughly 180 million T cells yielded roughly 110 million unique TCR beta sequences and about 300 Gb of sequence data. In a later genetic analysis, genome-wide SNP genotypes for about 65% of the roughly 700 donors were used, and that subset was treated as a discovery cohort. A later analysis re-analyzed previously published TCR beta repertoires from roughly 690 donors and added high-resolution HLA genotyping to study TCR occurrence patterns. Among the roughly 380 genotyped donors, approximately 76% belonged to the genetic ancestry cluster associated with self-reported Caucasian donors. The study profiled the T cell repertoires of more than 500 subjects by immunosequencing and related them to cytomegalovirus serostatus. Donor age, sex, ethnicity and CMV serostatus were collected together with the repertoire data. An earlier analysis of about 600 of the donors used high-throughput TCR beta sequencing to judge whether each TCR beta V gene segment behaved as functional or pseudogenic. Every discovery cohort repertoire had been produced on one sequencing platform. Across around 400 genotyped donors of the cohort, an average of about 250,000 unique TCR beta nucleotide sequences per donor were sequenced, and roughly 20% of those sequences were non-productive. High-throughput TCR immunosequencing, statistical association of individual TCRs with disease status, and machine learning were combined to predict cytomegalovirus infection status. Rather than drawing on any new phenotypic data, the later analysis identified candidate immune exposures from TCR beta sequences and the way those sequences occurred across donors. Several DR-DQ haplotypes were handled as single units for association and clustering because linkage in the cohort was strong. Roughly 320 gigabases of sequencing data and around 85 million unique TCR sequences made up an early release that covered nearly 650 HLA-typed donors. Typing coverage differed by locus: A, B, C, DRB1 and DQB1 were typed in roughly 629-630 donors, DQA1 in 522, DPA1 in approximately 610, and DPB1 in 472. In addition to the first cohort of 666 subjects, a separate validation cohort of under 150 different subjects was used. The study aimed to test whether cataloging public T cell receptors could reveal signatures of past pathogen exposure. HLA typing covered class I and class II loci at four-digit resolution.

Libraries were prepared through the immunoSEQ multiplex PCR assay. A mixture of 60 forward primers for TCR Vbeta segments and 13 reverse primers for TCR Jbeta segments was used in the multiplex PCR. Amplification of the CDR3 region of rearranged TCR beta genes was performed with a multiplex PCR assay on genomic DNA. On the Illumina HiSeq System, the amplified TCR beta libraries were sequenced as 87-base-pair reads. Under the source paper's analysis protocol: In a later analysis, 70 million to 95 million unique TCR beta chains were counted across the approximately 640 repertoires, and around 10 million of these chains were shared by at least two donors. Raw reads were error-corrected and collapsed into unique sequences by a nearest-neighbor algorithm in which closely related sequences were merged to remove PCR and sequencing errors. V, D and J gene segments were assigned by aligning CDR3 sequences to IMGT reference sequences. For a sequence to be retained, a match of at least six nucleotides was required to both a V gene segment and a J gene segment. A rearrangement was called productive if the CDR3 had no stop codons and remained in frame with V and J, and every other rearrangement was called non-productive. Following IMGT convention, CDR3 was defined as the stretch from the second conserved V-encoded cysteine to the conserved J-encoded phenylalanine. Sequences without an unambiguous match to a single V gene segment were excluded from the earlier analysis of almost 600 of the donors. In an earlier analysis of several hundred of the donors, V segments were called functional above 56.7% productive rearrangements and were called segregating when the between-donor standard deviation exceeded 5%. A statistical classification framework was built for diagnosing cytomegalovirus status from the catalog of TCR beta chain sequences. A later analysis assigned V and J genes by comparing TCR nucleotide sequences with IMGT/GENE-DB human TR gene sequences. Using the TCRdist pipeline, a later analysis assigned CDR3 sequences along with most-parsimonious VDJ recombination scenarios. In a later analysis, every TCR beta chain was defined by the combination of its CDR3 amino acid sequence and its V-gene family, and reads without a unique V-gene family were dropped. As a way to deal with suspected cross-contamination and a sequencing artifact, a later analysis dropped under 600 nucleotide sequences that were highly shared and had low generation probability. In a later analysis, a clonal expansion index was calculated for each public chain from normalized within-repertoire ranks of inferred template counts. In a later analysis, generation probabilities were computed with a VDJ recombination model fitted to out-of-frame rearrangements, and the resulting probabilities were checked against IGoR. In a later analysis, TCR-TCR, TCR-HLA and TCR-CMV co-occurrence was scored with hypergeometric tests, and a repertoire-size bias correction was applied to TCR pairs. To estimate false discovery rates, a later analysis permuted the HLA or CMV assignments 20 times. In a later analysis, co-occurring TCRs were grouped using DBSCAN, with TCRdist sequence similarity added in when clustering inside HLA-allele-positive subsets. Co-occurrence clustering excluded repertoires with fewer than 30,000 or more than 120,000 public chains, plus five with anomalous nucleotide sharing. TCRdb took this table from immuneACCESS and kept in-frame rearrangements with V and J called. Such tables lack part of the clones; where checked against another copy, unresolved V genes explain under half of the gap, and the rest is unexplained. That table gives V, J and clone size, and the DNA gave D and trimming. Counted in this sample were some 130,000 clones; 79% of them appeared once. The top ten clones comprise more than 0.95% of the sample.

General study outcomes and caveats: For the cohort, immune exposure information was limited to CMV serostatus. A group of highly shared sequence variants was considered likely to be a technical artifact of the sequencing pipeline. A further reported finding was that TCR beta sequences accurately predicted the HLA-A and HLA-B alleles for most subjects in the first cohort. The 87-base-pair reads could not distinguish some IMGT-functional V segments, including TRBV6-2 and TRBV6-3, so those segments were excluded. The earlier analysis of 587 of the donors excluded approximately 17 rarely observed V segments, including chromosome 9 orphons, because counts were too low. Compared with the 666-donor mean, donors in an Asian-associated ancestry cluster had fewer N-insertions in productive TCRs, according to a later genetic analysis. Several of the top co-occurrence clusters appeared to be linked to parvovirus B19, influenza, CMV and Epstein-Barr virus, according to a later analysis. An association between a missense DCLRE1C variant and V-gene and J-gene trimming of TCR beta chains was found in a later genetic analysis and replicated in an independent cohort. In an earlier analysis of around 500 of the donors, most TCR beta V segments appeared in productive rearrangements about 87% or about 30% of the time, broadly matching IMGT annotations. In vitro tests confirmed that a few of the cytomegalovirus-associated TCR beta chains recognize cytomegalovirus antigens. A later analysis found that TCR association rates varied across HLA loci, with DRB1 alleles showing the most associated TCRs and HLA-C alleles the fewest. In a later analysis, HLA-associated TCR beta chains showed more clonal expansion and lower generation probabilities than non-associated chains that were equally common. Linkage disequilibrium might explain the correlated functional status among segregating V segments, but an unknown experimental factor could not be excluded. According to the authors, the approach could potentially be generalized to other disease states and immunological phenotypes. When HLA alleles, especially DR and DQ, strongly co-occurred, TCR associations were difficult to assign to individual alleles. At a false discovery rate of 0.05, a later analysis linked 16,951 TCR beta sequences to specific HLA alleles. While some public TCRs were present in many individuals, most TCR sequences turned up only very rarely across donors. In both the original and validation cohorts, the classifier was reported to diagnose cytomegalovirus status with high specificity and sensitivity. The cohort was sequenced for TCR beta chains only, and without alpha or paired-chain data the features that could be detected were limited. The study listed 150 to 200 TCR beta chains as associated with cytomegalovirus. Because HLA typing was unavailable for some donors at each locus, only the typed subset was used in association tests. According to a later analysis, most CMV-associated TCR beta chains appeared to be HLA-restricted, and the HLA associations seemed to be driven largely by CMV exposure. Sequencing depth was assumed to be roughly uniform across donors in the presence/absence analyses, though that assumption may not hold.

On this clone itself: It lacks a known antigen. Base qualities are not provided; no much larger clone lies one nucleotide away.

The cohort was made up of 500 to 800 healthy bone marrow donors. Cohort members were all nominally healthy when sampled, although unrecorded immune exposures were likely present. The donor tested CMV seronegative, placing the donor among the 350 or so seronegative members of the cohort. A peripheral blood sample was collected from each donor, and TCR beta sequencing was performed on peripheral blood mononuclear cells. The Qiagen DNeasy Blood Extraction Kit was used to extract genomic DNA from the blood cell samples. The CDR3 spans 13 residues, from the cysteine through the phenylalanine. CDR3 DNA is the only sequence kept; it has 39 bases, read in frame from the first base. Based on the germline V gene (reference sequence), the CDR1 and CDR2 sequences are GTSNPN and SVGIG. The V and J ends are trimmed by 3 bases and 4 bases, leaving 12 bases between them.

Recombination connected TRBV30 to TRBJ1-1; the D gene remains uncertain. The sequenced sample consisted of PBMCs. This receptor was obtained from a man aged 18 to 35 in good health and CMV-seronegative. In nucleotide form, the sequence is TGTGCCTGGAGAAAAGAACAGAGCACTGAAGCTTTCTTT. This translates into CAWRKEQSTEAFF.